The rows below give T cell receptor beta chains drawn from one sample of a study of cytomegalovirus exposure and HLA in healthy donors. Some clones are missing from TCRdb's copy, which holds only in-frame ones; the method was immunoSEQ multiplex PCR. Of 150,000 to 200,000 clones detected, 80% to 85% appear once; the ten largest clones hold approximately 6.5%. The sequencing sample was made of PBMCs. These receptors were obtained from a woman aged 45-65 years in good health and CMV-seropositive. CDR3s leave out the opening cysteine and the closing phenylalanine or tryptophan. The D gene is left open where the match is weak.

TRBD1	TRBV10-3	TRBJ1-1	AISHSTGMGRHAF
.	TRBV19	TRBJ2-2	ASSLQGTGELF
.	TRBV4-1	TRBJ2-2	ATARVGSDRTGELF
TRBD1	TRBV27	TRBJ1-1	ASSQGQIISRAEAF
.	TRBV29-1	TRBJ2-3	SITSTDTQY
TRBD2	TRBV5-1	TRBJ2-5	ASSFGTSGVSETQY
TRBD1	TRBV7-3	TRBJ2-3	ASSVTGSDTQY
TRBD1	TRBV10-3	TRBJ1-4	AISSDRQGISNEKLF
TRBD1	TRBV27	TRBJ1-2	ASSPGTGGGYT
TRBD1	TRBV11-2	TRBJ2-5	ASSSLGQGRQETQY
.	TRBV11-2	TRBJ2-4	ASSPSGWNSQY
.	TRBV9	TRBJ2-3	ASSQRGPWDTQY
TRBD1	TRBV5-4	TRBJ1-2	ASSLGQDYGYT
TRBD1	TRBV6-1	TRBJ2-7	ASRGQVPYEQY
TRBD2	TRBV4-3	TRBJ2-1	ASSQGLAGNEQF
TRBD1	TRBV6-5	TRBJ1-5	ASSPQGDNQPQH
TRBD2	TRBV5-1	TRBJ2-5	ASSSLAGDGY
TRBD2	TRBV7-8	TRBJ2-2	ASSLREGAGGGTGELF
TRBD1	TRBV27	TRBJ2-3	ASSTGQGAVTDTQY
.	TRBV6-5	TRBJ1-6	ASSYLWRQDDSPLH
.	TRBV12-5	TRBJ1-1	ASGDSNTEAF
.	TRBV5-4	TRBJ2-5	ASSHQETQY
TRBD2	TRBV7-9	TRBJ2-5	ASSLRGPGTSAQETQY
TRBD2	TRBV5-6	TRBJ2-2	ASSQVPLAGAGELF
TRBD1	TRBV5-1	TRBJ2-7	ASSSGQATYEQY
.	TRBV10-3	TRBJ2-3	AISDQVRGTDTQY
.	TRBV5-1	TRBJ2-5	ASSSSGGTQETQY
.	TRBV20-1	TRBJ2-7	SVGGSYEQY
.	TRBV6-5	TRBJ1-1	ASSKDTGMNTEAF
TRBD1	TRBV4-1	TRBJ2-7	ASSLQQGASSYEQY
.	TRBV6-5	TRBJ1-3	ASTLDSGSGNTIY
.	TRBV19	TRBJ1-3	ASSMSRFSGNTIY
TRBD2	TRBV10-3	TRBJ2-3	AISGLAGTDTQY
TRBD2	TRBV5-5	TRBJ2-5	ASSLNGRASETQY
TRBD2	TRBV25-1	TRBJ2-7	ASSFGLASLHEQY
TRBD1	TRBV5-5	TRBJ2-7	ASNYGTGGPYEQY
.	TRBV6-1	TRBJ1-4	ASSPTGGNNEKLF
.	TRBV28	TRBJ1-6	ASRQSSYNSPLH
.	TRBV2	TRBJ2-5	ASLMGAGRETQY
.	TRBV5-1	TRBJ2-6	ASTLTAGANVLT
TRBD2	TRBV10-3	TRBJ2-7	AISAREREEASEQY
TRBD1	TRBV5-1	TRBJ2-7	ASNSSPGQRLGEQY
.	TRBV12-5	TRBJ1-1	ASGFGGSSEAF
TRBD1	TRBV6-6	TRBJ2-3	ASTTGTATDTQY
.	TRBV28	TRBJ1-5	ASSLVGNQPQH
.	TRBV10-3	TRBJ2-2	AISVTQNRPQEDTGELF
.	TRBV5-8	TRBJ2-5	ASSLAKGTHRRETQY
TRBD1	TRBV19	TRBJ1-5	ASSATGGNQPQH
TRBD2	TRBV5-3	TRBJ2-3	ARSYSGGAKDTQY
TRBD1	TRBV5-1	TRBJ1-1	ASSTGTGDYTEAF